What follows are 23 T cell receptor beta chains derived from one specimen sequenced in a study of T cells in Graves' hyperthyroidism and ophthalmopathy. Using RNA transcripts as the source, TCR beta CDR3 regions were amplified. The HTBI primer set drove a first-round RT-PCR of the TCR CDR3. TCRdb re-analysed the multiplex PCR reads in MiXCR, keeping a single row per CDR3 protein. The repertoire holds fewer than 200,000 distinct CDR3 sequences, with more than 15% as singletons. Source material: blood. The receptors shown here come from a woman aged 45-59 years with Graves' hyperthyroidism.

This clonotype came up many times. The chain couples TRBV6-1 to TRBJ2-3, with 12 bases lining up with TRBD2. The CDR3 loop spans 18 amino acids. Germline CDR1 and CDR2: MNHNS and SASEGT. V lost 0 bases, J lost 0 bases, and 4 bases stayed unmatched. In DNA form, the CDR3 reads TGTGCCAGCAGTGAAGCGCTAGCGGGGGGGCCTAGCACAGATACGCAGTATTTT. Protein: CASSEALAGGPSTDTQYF.

In its sample, this clonotype was seen many times. Here the CDR3 DNA reads TGTGCCAGCAGTGAAGGATGGTATGGCTACACCTTC. Amino acid sequence: CASSEGWYGYTF. The chain recombines TRBV6-1 with TRBJ1-2; D call uncertain. Germline CDR1 MNHNS, CDR2 SASEGT. The V end was cut by 1 base, the J end by 5 bases, with 5 bases between. There are 12 residues in the CDR3.

This clonotype showed up many times. The chain combines TRBV6-5 with TRBJ1-2; no reliable D call. The CDR3 spans 13 residues. The germline CDR1 and CDR2 sequences are MNHEY and SVGAGI. Trimming stripped 1 base from V and 7 bases from J, with 10 bases between. This CDR3 reads CASSYLLVGGYTF. The CDR3 DNA reads TGTGCCAGCAGTTACTTGTTGGTGGGTGGCTACACCTTC.

This clonotype was recorded at least ten times. The chain has TRBV20-1 and TRBJ2-7; tentative D call: TRBD2 (5 bases). V lost 4 bases and J 0 bases, leaving 13 bases between the germline ends. The CDR3 is 14 amino acids. CDR1 is DFQATT and CDR2 is SNEGSKA in the germline V gene (reference sequence). The CDR3 DNA sequence: TGCAGTGCTATGACCCCAGAGGGCTCCTACGAGCAGTACTTC. Translated, it gives CSAMTPEGSYEQYF.

This clonotype was recorded many times. V and J are TRBV6-1 and TRBJ1-5; D unresolved. The V end was cut by 7 bases, the J end by 0 bases, with 16 bases between. Looked up from germline, CDR1 is MNHNS and CDR2 is SASEGT. CDR3 size: 16 residues. CDR3 DNA: TGTGCCAGCACTATAGGACGGTCTTATAGCAATCAGCCCCAGCATTTT. As protein: CASTIGRSYSNQPQHF.

The V and J genes are TRBV3-1 and TRBJ1-1, with D unresolved. In germline, CDR1 is LGHDT, CDR2 YNNKEL (reference sequence). Between the trimmed V and J ends, which lost 4 bases and 8 bases, there was a span of 14 bases. The CDR3 covers 13 residues. CDR3 nucleotide sequence: TGTGCCAGCAGCCCACAACCGTCACCGGAAGCTTTCTTT. Protein sequence: CASSPQPSPEAFF.

The table lists this clonotype with many counts. This chain uses TRBV7-2 with TRBJ1-1; D is uncertain. The germline V gene has CDR1 SGHTA and CDR2 FQGNSA. The CDR3 totals 13 residues. Trimming cost V 6 bases and J 2 bases, with 10 bases left between them. The CDR3 sequence is CASSGRANTEAFF. As DNA, the CDR3 is TGTGCCAGCAGTGGGAGGGCAAACACTGAAGCTTTCTTT.

This clonotype has ten or more counts. The V and J genes are TRBV2 and TRBJ2-4, with 8 bases that match TRBD1. Per germline, CDR1 SNHLY and CDR2 FYNNEI. CDR3 length: 12 residues. With 5 bases clipped from V and 15 bases from J, the junction kept 9 bases outside the gene matches. In DNA form, the CDR3 reads TGTGCCAGCAGTACTGACAGGGGACGGAGGTACTTC. This translates into CASSTDRGRRYF.

This clonotype was recorded at least ten times. The chain combines TRBV7-9 with TRBJ2-5; D is perhaps TRBD2 (6 bases). The CDR3 is 14 amino acids. V lost 4 bases and J lost 1, with 10 bases in between. Germline loops: CDR1 SEHNR, CDR2 FQNEAQ (reference sequence). This CDR3 reads CASSSSGLQETQYF. CDR3 nucleotides: TGTGCCAGCAGCTCCTCGGGACTCCAAGAGACCCAGTACTTC.

This clonotype occurred many times. The rearrangement links TRBV11-2 to TRBJ2-7; 8 bases are a match to TRBD2. The germline V gene has CDR1 SGHAT and CDR2 FQNNGV. The CDR3 is made up of 15 amino acids. J was trimmed by 0 bases and V by 5 bases; bases with no gene match: 6. The CDR3 loop reads CASSATSGSSYEQYF. The DNA of the CDR3 is TGTGCCAGCAGCGCTACTAGCGGAAGCTCCTACGAGCAGTACTTC.

At least ten counts were recorded for this clonotype. CDR3 sequence (DNA): TGCAGCGTCCTTGGGACAGGGAGGGCCTACGAGCAGTACTTC. It is translated as CSVLGTGRAYEQYF. V gene TRBV29-1 combines with J gene TRBJ2-7, with 9 bases that match TRBD1. The CDR3 totals 14 residues. Germline values: CDR1 SQVTM, CDR2 ANQGSEA. With 6 bases clipped from V and 2 bases from J, the junction kept 8 bases outside the gene matches.

This clonotype was counted only a few times. The chain has TRBV19 and TRBJ1-1; no firm D call. CDR3 length: 13 residues. CDR1 and CDR2 (germline): LNHDA, SQIVND (reference sequence). Trimming left V 4 bases short and J 3 bases short, with 9 bases between. The CDR3 DNA is TGTGCCAGTAGTAGTCGGATACACACTGAAGCTTTCTTT. This codes for CASSSRIHTEAFF.

The V gene is TRBV30, the J gene TRBJ2-1; tentative D call: TRBD2 (7 bases). Germline V lookup: CDR1 GTSNPN, CDR2 SVGIG (reference sequence). This CDR3 comprises 15 residues. Trimming removed 0 bases from V and 8 bases from J, with 17 bases in between. In DNA form, the CDR3 reads TGTGCCTGGAGTGTACAGGGCGGGAGCGGGTATGAGCAGTTCTTC. Translated: CAWSVQGGSGYEQFF.

This clonotype was observed many times. CDR3 protein: CASSEVRAYEQYF. The CDR3 region has the DNA TGTGCCAGCAGTGAAGTCAGAGCCTACGAGCAGTACTTC. The chain joins TRBV2 to TRBJ2-7; D ambiguous. The germline V gene encodes CDR1 SNHLY and CDR2 FYNNEI. Trimming cost V 1 base and J 2 bases, with 6 bases left between them. CDR3 length: 13 amino acids.

This clonotype was seen repeatedly, ten times or more. The chain employs TRBV6-4 and TRBJ1-5; no clear D. This CDR3 spans 13 amino acids. Trimming left V 7 bases short and J 1 base short, with 8 bases between. The V gene's germline CDR1 is MRHNA and CDR2 SNTAGT. CDR3 nucleotide sequence: TGTGCCAGCAAGGAGCGAAGCAATCAGCCCCAGCATTTT. The encoded protein is CASKERSNQPQHF.

There are many counts of this clonotype. The chain recombines TRBV6-1 with TRBJ1-1; no firm D call. Trimming shortened V by 5 bases and J by 0 bases, and 10 bases separated the two germline ends. This CDR3 is 14 amino acids long. Per germline, CDR1 MNHNS and CDR2 SASEGT. This CDR3 reads CASSYRQMNTEAFF. CDR3 bases: TGTGCCAGCAGTTACCGGCAGATGAACACTGAAGCTTTCTTT.

In this sample, this clonotype turned up many times. The rearrangement links TRBV5-1 to TRBJ1-2; D uncertain. The CDR3 has 13 residues. The V end lost 0 bases, the J end lost 8 bases, and 11 bases lay between the germline ends. CDR1 SGHRS and CDR2 YFSETQ come from the germline V gene. Written as DNA, the CDR3 is TGCGCCAGCAGCTTGGCCAGCGGGTGGGGCTACACCTTC. Amino acid sequence: CASSLASGWGYTF.

This clonotype was found many times. This chain connects TRBV24-1 to TRBJ1-1; D ambiguous. Trimming left V 5 bases short and J 6 bases short, with 9 bases between. This CDR3 spans 12 amino acids. Germline V gene lookup returns CDR1 KGHDR and CDR2 SFDVKD. The CDR3 DNA follows: TGTGCCACCAGTGGGGAGAAAGCTGAAGCTTTCTTT. This sequence encodes CATSGEKAEAFF.

Ten or more counts support this clonotype. The genes are TRBV3-1 and TRBJ1-1; D perhaps matches TRBD1 (6 bases). This CDR3 spans 13 amino acids. V was shortened by 4 bases and J by 4 bases, with 10 bases between the two germline ends. Germline CDR1 LGHDT, CDR2 YNNKEL (reference sequence). CDR3 amino acids: CASSPRTATEAFF. Written as DNA, the CDR3 is TGTGCCAGCAGCCCACGGACAGCCACTGAAGCTTTCTTT.

V and J are TRBV7-9 and TRBJ2-3; D possibly corresponds to TRBD1 (6 bases). Trimming took off 1 base at V and 1 base at J, with 24 bases between the two ends. Per the germline V gene, CDR1 is SEHNR and CDR2 is FQNEAQ (reference sequence). CDR3 length: 20 amino acids. CDR3 sequence (DNA): TGTGCCAGCAGCTTAGGAAGATGGTCTGTTAGGACAGAACGCACAGATACGCAGTATTTT. Translating it yields CASSLGRWSVRTERTDTQYF.

Ten or more counts support this clonotype. This chain links TRBV14 with TRBJ1-6; D remains ambiguous. Germline V CDR1 and CDR2: SGHDN, FVKESK. The CDR3 loop spans 14 amino acids. V lost 1 base, J lost 7 bases, and 8 bases lay in between. The CDR3 loop reads CASSQGRGNSPLHF. Here the CDR3 DNA reads TGTGCCAGCAGCCAAGGACGCGGCAATTCACCCCTCCACTTT. Supplemented by reference TRBV14 and TRBJ1-6, the full variable domain reads EAGVTQFPSHSVIEKGQTVTLRCDPISGHDNLYWYRRVMGKEIKFLLHFVKESKQDESGMPNNRFLAERTGGTYSTLKVQPAELEDSGVYFCASSQGRGNSPLHFGNGTRLTVT.

This clonotype was picked up many times. V gene TRBV12-3 or TRBV12-4 combines with J gene TRBJ2-1; 7 positions match TRBD1. CDR3 length: 14 residues. V lost 4 bases and J lost 5; bases outside the gene matches: 5. CDR3 sequence (DNA): TGTGCCAGCAGTTGGCGACAGGGAAACAATGAGCAGTTCTTC. Its protein product is CASSWRQGNNEQFF.

The table lists this clonotype with many counts. The rearrangement links TRBV2 to TRBJ1-4; D remains unclear. The germline V gene has CDR1 SNHLY and CDR2 FYNNEI. The V and J ends lost 4 bases and 8 bases respectively, with 8 bases between them. There are 12 residues in the CDR3. The DNA for the CDR3 is TGTGCCAGCAGTGCGGGGAGGGAAAAACTGTTTTTT. It encodes CASSAGREKLFF. Complete variable domain (other parts from reference TRBV2 and TRBJ1-4): EPEVTQTPSHQVTQMGQEVILRCVPISNHLYFYWYRQILGQKVEFLVSFYNNEISEKSEIFDDQFSVERPDGSNFTLKIRSTKLEDSAMYFCASSAGREKLFFGSGTQLSVL.